The TCR beta chain under discussion was sequenced for a study of CD8 T cells in ankylosing spondylitis. Study-wide points: Disease-linked clones bore a CD8+ phenotype, appearing relatively rarely in peripheral blood. Matched ankylosing spondylitis synovial fluid reportedly showed significant enrichment of disease-linked clones. Past studies reported some motif variants in reactive arthritis synovial fluid and blood. It appeared that ankylosing spondylitis blood was characterized by a TCR beta motif of several highly homologous variants.

V dropped 5 bases and J dropped 8; count of bases not matched to a gene: 9. In germline, CDR1 is DFQATT, CDR2 SNEGSKA (reference sequence). The CDR3 extends over 13 amino acids. To note about this clonotype: The antigen is not known.

TCRdb re-analysed the 5' RACE reads in MiXCR, keeping a single row per CDR3 protein. Counted here are roughly 450,000 distinct CDR3 sequences, roughly a quarter occurring once; the ten biggest clones make up 0.75% to 0.9%. Sequencing was done on a sample of blood, either unsorted or a sorted T cell fraction (not recorded which). The chain couples TRBV20-1 to TRBJ1-2, with 9 nucleotides matching TRBD1. The sequence was obtained from a male donor with ankylosing spondylitis. The CDR3 spells CSAVPGTGYGYTF. The CDR3 nucleotides are TGCAGTGCTGTACCCGGGACAGGGTACGGCTACACCTTC.